One sample yielded the 27 T cell receptor beta chains listed below, sequenced in a study of T cell repertoires in cytomegalovirus infection. TCRdb reprocessed the reads via MiXCR and lists one record per CDR3 protein. This sample yields hundreds of thousands of distinct CDR3 sequences, of which approximately 25% are seen a single time; 8% belongs to the top ten. The sequencing input was CD8+ T cells from PBMCs. These receptors came from a human donor in good health (CMV status not recorded). Some clones in this sample may be carry-over from other donors' samples.

This clonotype was seen more than once but under ten times. DNA of the CDR3: TGCGCCAGCACTTACAGGGGGGAACCAAACAATGAGCAGTTCTTC. This sequence encodes CASTYRGEPNNEQFF. The V call is TRBV5-1, the J call TRBJ2-1; 8 bases agree with TRBD1. Germline V lookup: CDR1 SGHRS, CDR2 YFSETQ. The CDR3 has 15 residues. The trim removed 6 bases at V and 5 bases at J, leaving 10 bases unmatched.

This clonotype was detected ten times or more. The chain couples TRBV10-3 to TRBJ2-7; TRBD1 agrees at 9 bases. Per the germline V gene, CDR1 is ENHRY and CDR2 is SYGVKD. V shed 10 bases and J 0 bases; nucleotides not matched to a gene: 4. CDR3 length equals 13 residues. The CDR3 loop is CATWDRDSYEQYF. The CDR3 DNA reads as TGTGCCACTTGGGACAGGGACTCCTACGAGCAGTACTTC.

The CDR3 loop reads CASSSSTQYF. CDR3 nucleotides: TGTGCCAGCAGCTCGTCTACGCAGTATTTT. The V and J genes are TRBV7-6 and TRBJ2-3; the D is unclear. The length of the CDR3 is 10 residues. Per germline, CDR1 SGHVS and CDR2 FNYEAQ. V was clipped by 4 bases and J by 8 bases, with 4 bases between them.

This clonotype was seen a single time. One end of the junction does not line up with germline, which may come from a read error. The J gene is TRBJ2-6, the V gene TRBV29-1; possibly TRBD1 or TRBD2 for D (5 bases each). Germline V CDR1 and CDR2: SQVTM, ANQGSEA. The CDR3 spans 12 residues. CDR3 in amino acids: CSVEAGASVLTF. CDR3 DNA: TGCAGCGTTGAGGCCGGGGCCAGCGTCCTGACTTTC.

This clonotype was found once. Compared with germline, one end of the junction differs, possibly owing to a read error. The rearrangement links TRBV5-1 to TRBJ1-2; D gene unclear. This CDR3 is built from 15 residues. Germline CDR1 is SGHRS and CDR2 is YFSETQ. The CDR3 loop is CARSLGGSANYGYTF. CDR3 DNA sequence: TGCGCCAGAAGCTTGGGCGGCAGCGCAAACTATGGCTACACCTTC.

This clonotype was observed a handful of times. This chain joins TRBV6-1 and TRBJ2-2; D is tentatively TRBD1 or TRBD2 (6 bases each). V lost 6 bases, J lost 3 bases, and 17 bases lay in between. The germline CDR1 and CDR2 sequences are MNHNS and SASEGT. CDR3 length: 16 amino acids. This chain's CDR3 is CASSSQRGDYTGELFF. CDR3 nucleotide sequence: TGTGCCAGCAGCTCCCAGAGGGGGGACTACACCGGGGAGCTGTTTTTT.

This clonotype has a handful of counts. The chain combines TRBV14 with TRBJ1-1, with a possible D match to TRBD1 (5 bases). This CDR3 region has 15 residues. Trimming removed 0 bases at V and 4 bases at J, with 12 bases between. Germline CDR1 is SGHDN and CDR2 is FVKESK. The CDR3 DNA is TGTGCCAGCAGCCAAGATCTCGGCAGGGCCACTGAAGCTTTCTTT. Translating it yields CASSQDLGRATEAFF.

The chain combines TRBV14 with TRBJ1-6, with D perhaps TRBD1 (5 bases). Germline assignment: CDR1 SGHDN and CDR2 FVKESK. CDR3 size: 13 residues. Trimming cost V 0 bases and J 13 bases, with 10 bases left between them. CDR3 protein: CASSQDGASPLHF. The CDR3, as DNA: TGTGCCAGCAGCCAAGATGGGGCTTCGCCCCTCCACTTT.

The chain uses TRBV29-1 and TRBJ2-1; 12 bases line up with TRBD1. CDR1 and CDR2 (germline): SQVTM, ANQGSEA. V shed 3 bases and J 3 bases; nucleotides not matched to a gene: 12. The CDR3 covers 18 residues. CDR3 sequence reads: CSVEGSRDRGLIYNEQFF. The CDR3 DNA sequence: TGCAGCGTTGAGGGGTCCCGGGACAGGGGGCTTATCTACAATGAGCAGTTCTTC.

The chain combines TRBV2 with TRBJ2-2, with a possible D match to TRBD2 (6 bases). Germline CDR1 SNHLY, CDR2 FYNNEI. Trimming removed 4 bases at V and 1 base at J, with 13 bases between. There are 16 residues in the CDR3. CDR3 in amino acids: CASSGGRQQNTGELFF. CDR3 DNA sequence: TGTGCCAGCAGTGGTGGGAGGCAGCAGAACACCGGGGAGCTGTTTTTT. Full variable domain (rest looked up from reference TRBV2 and TRBJ2-2): EPEVTQTPSHQVTQMGQEVILRCVPISNHLYFYWYRQILGQKVEFLVSFYNNEISEKSEIFDDQFSVERPDGSNFTLKIRSTKLEDSAMYFCASSGGRQQNTGELFFGEGSRLTVL.

This clonotype was detected many times. The chain has TRBV5-6 and TRBJ1-1; the D is unclear. Germline loops: CDR1 SGHDT, CDR2 YYEEEE. This CDR3 region has 13 residues. Trimming left V 0 bases short and J 7 bases short, with 10 bases between. This CDR3 is CASSLEGRVEAFF. CDR3 DNA sequence: TGTGCCAGCAGCTTGGAAGGGAGGGTTGAAGCTTTCTTT.

Many counts were recorded for this clonotype. The chain employs TRBV2 and TRBJ2-7, with D maybe TRBD1 (6 bases). V was trimmed by 7 bases and J by 3 bases, leaving 16 bases between them. Per the germline V gene, CDR1 is SNHLY and CDR2 is FYNNEI. The CDR3 is 14 amino acids. CDR3 nucleotides: TGTGCCAGCACCTCCGGGACAAATTTCTACGAGCAGTACGTC. It specifies CASTSGTNFYEQYV.

V and J are TRBV10-3 and TRBJ2-3, with 7 bases that match TRBD2. The CDR3 consists of 15 residues. V trimming: 7 bases; J trimming: 4 bases; junction bases outside the gene matches: 11. CDR1 is ENHRY and CDR2 is SYGVKD in the germline V gene. The CDR3 DNA sequence: TGTGCCATCAAGCGGGGACCAAAAGACCCAGATACGCAGTATTTT. This sequence encodes CAIKRGPKDPDTQYF.

This clonotype was counted only a few times. J is TRBJ2-1 and V is TRBV7-2; TRBD2 aligns across 8 bases. Unmatched junction bases numbered 9, after V lost 3 bases and J lost 5 bases. The CDR3 covers 16 residues. Germline V lookup: CDR1 SGHTA, CDR2 FQGNSA. In DNA form, the CDR3 reads TGTGCCAGCAGCTTCTCGTCCAGCGGGGGTGACAATGAGCAGTTCTTC. It is translated as CASSFSSSGGDNEQFF.

Concerning this clonotype: The CDR3 carries no conserved terminal phenylalanine or tryptophan, so it likely arises from a read error. The rearrangement uses TRBV6-5 and TRBJ1-2; the D gene is possibly TRBD1 (6 bases). Trimming pared 5 bases from V and 11 bases from J, leaving 21 bases between. CDR3 size: 14 residues. Germline values: CDR1 MNHEY, CDR2 SVGAGI. The DNA of the CDR3 is TGTGCCAGCAGTGATCAGGGGCCCTGGGGTGGTTACACCTTA. Translation gives CASSDQGPWGGYTL.

A few counts support this clonotype. The chain couples TRBV28 to TRBJ2-3; 8 bases fit TRBD1. Germline lookup yields CDR1 MDHEN and CDR2 SYDVKM. Trimming cost V 7 bases and J 6 bases; bases outside gene matches: 9. The CDR3 runs 14 residues. In nucleotides, the CDR3 is TGTGCCAGCACTCCGGACAGGGCTAGCGATACGCAGTATTTT. This encodes CASTPDRASDTQYF. Together with reference TRBV28 and TRBJ2-3, the CDR3 gives the full variable domain: DVKVTQSSRYLVKRTGEKVFLECVQDMDHENMFWYRQDPGLGLRLIYFSYDVKMKEKGDIPEGYSVSREKKERFSLILESASTNQTSMYLCASTPDRASDTQYFGPGTRLTVL.

In the case of this clonotype: A much larger clone sits a single nucleotide away, making a read error possible. As DNA, the CDR3 is TGTGCCAGCAGCCCAAGGGCGGAGGCAGCCTACGAGCAGTACGTC. Translating it yields CASSPRAEAAYEQYV. The chain recombines TRBV7-6 with TRBJ2-7; D might be TRBD2 (5 bases). The CDR3 length is 15 residues. V lost 5 bases to trimming and J lost 2 bases, with 16 bases between them. CDR1 is SGHVS, CDR2 FNYEAQ, per germline.

V gene TRBV29-1 combines with J gene TRBJ1-4, with D perhaps matching TRBD1 (5 bases). Looked up from germline, CDR1 is SQVTM and CDR2 is ANQGSEA. The CDR3 is 13 amino acids. Trimming left V 6 bases short and J 8 bases short, with 16 bases between. CDR3 nucleotides: TGCAGCGTCCCGGGACCGGGAAAGGAAAAACTGTTTTTT. Protein: CSVPGPGKEKLFF.

The rearrangement uses TRBV6-5 and TRBJ2-5; D not certain. This CDR3 comprises 15 residues. Germline loops: CDR1 MNHEY, CDR2 SVGAGI. Trimming pared 0 bases from V and 2 bases from J, leaving 10 bases between. This chain's CDR3 is CASSYSSTRQETQYF. As DNA, the CDR3 is TGTGCCAGCAGTTACTCCTCGACCAGACAAGAGACCCAGTACTTC.

This clonotype was seen more than once but under ten times. The genes are TRBV5-4 and TRBJ1-6; 8 positions agree with TRBD1. CDR3 length: 15 amino acids. V was pared by 1 base and J by 7 bases, with 4 bases of the junction left unmatched. Germline V gives CDR1 SGHNT, CDR2 YYREEE (reference sequence). The CDR3 region is CASSLSGGLNSPLHF. CDR3 DNA: TGTGCCAGCAGCTTGTCAGGGGGCCTAAATTCACCCCTCCACTTT.

The rearrangement uses TRBV12-5 and TRBJ2-1; TRBD1 agrees at 9 bases. Germline V gives CDR1 LGHNT, CDR2 FRNRAP. The V gene end was trimmed by 6 bases and the J gene end by 7 bases; junction bases not matched to a gene: 16. The CDR3 is 17 amino acids. The CDR3 loop reads CASGFSLPGQGENEQFF. The CDR3 DNA is TGTGCTAGTGGCTTTTCCTTACCGGGACAGGGAGAAAATGAGCAGTTCTTC.

A few counts support this clonotype. This sequence joins TRBV29-1 and TRBJ2-1, with 10 bases aligning to TRBD2. The length of the CDR3 is 15 residues. Unmatched junction bases numbered 7, after V lost 1 base and J lost 7 bases. The germline V gene has CDR1 SQVTM and CDR2 ANQGSEA. CDR3 DNA sequence: TGCAGCGTTGAAGCCAGCGGGGGGGCTAGGAATGAGCAGTTCTTC. It yields the protein CSVEASGGARNEQFF.

The rearrangement uses TRBV5-5 and TRBJ2-6; 7 nucleotides align to TRBD1. The V segment lost 5 bases and the J segment 2 bases; nucleotides outside the gene matches: 7. Germline CDR1 SGHKS, CDR2 YYEKEE (reference sequence). This CDR3 comprises 16 residues. Here the CDR3 DNA reads TGTGCCAGCAGTTGGGCGACAGGGACTGGGGCCAACGTCCTGACTTTC. It yields the protein CASSWATGTGANVLTF.

The CDR3 spells CASSYSRPETQYF. CDR3 nucleotides: TGTGCCAGCAGTTACTCCAGGCCGGAGACCCAGTACTTC. The genes are TRBV6-2 or TRBV6-3 and TRBJ2-5, with D uncertain. V shed 0 bases and J shed 5 bases, with 7 bases lying between them. Germline V CDR1 and CDR2: MNHEY, SVGEGT. This CDR3 spans 13 amino acids.

CDR3 region: CASSHKISYEQYF. The DNA for the CDR3 is TGTGCCAGCAGCCACAAGATCTCCTACGAGCAGTACTTC. The V call is TRBV14, the J call TRBJ2-7; D gene ambiguous. There are 13 residues in the CDR3. Trimming removed 3 bases at V and 0 bases at J, with 6 bases between. Germline loops: CDR1 SGHDN, CDR2 FVKESK.

This clonotype was seen only a few times. This sequence joins TRBV7-6 and TRBJ2-2; maybe TRBD2 (5 bases). Germline CDR1 is SGHVS and CDR2 is FNYEAQ. The CDR3 has 15 residues. V dropped 3 bases and J dropped 1 base, with 9 bases sitting between them. DNA for the CDR3: TGTGCCAGCAGCTTTACTAGTCTGAACACCGGGGAGCTGTTTTTT. Protein: CASSFTSLNTGELFF.

The J gene is TRBJ2-3, the V gene TRBV7-9, with D possibly being TRBD2 (6 bases). This CDR3 region has 15 residues. V was trimmed by 0 bases and J by 8 bases, leaving 15 bases between them. Germline assignment: CDR1 SEHNR and CDR2 FQNEAQ (reference sequence). For the CDR3, the DNA is TGTGCCAGCAGCTTAGCCCTGGACCGGGAGATTACGCAGTATTTT. Residues: CASSLALDREITQYF.